The 3 T cell receptor beta chains presented below share a single source sample, sequenced in a study of blood T cell repertoires in COVID-19. TCRdb keeps only in-frame clones here, not all; method: immunoSEQ multiplex PCR. In the table there are 150,000 to 200,000 clones, more than 70% of which are singletons. Sequenced material: peripheral blood. Receptors were obtained from a woman of 80 years or more with active or convalescent COVID-19.

The J gene is TRBJ1-1, the V gene TRBV5-6; 7 bases are a match to TRBD1. The trim removed 4 bases at V and 1 base at J, leaving 7 bases unmatched. CDR1 is SGHDT, CDR2 YYEEEE, per germline. The CDR3 loop spans 15 amino acids. In nucleotides, the CDR3 is TGTGCCAGCAGCCTAGCAGGGGGTTGGAACACTGAAGCTTTCTTT. Translating gives CASSLAGGWNTEAFF. The full variable domain, in which reference TRBV5-6 and TRBJ1-1 provide the parts outside the CDR3, is DAGVTQSPTHLIKTRGQQVTLRCSPKSGHDTVSWYQQALGQGPQFIFQYYEEEERQRGNFPDRFSGHQFPNYSSELNVNALLLGDSALYLCASSLAGGWNTEAFFGQGTRLTVV.

The chain couples TRBV4-3 to TRBJ2-6; TRBD1 matches 10 bases. The CDR3 sequence is 19 residues long. CDR1 and CDR2 from the germline V gene are LGHNA and YSLEER. V lost 1 base and J lost 2; bases outside the gene matches: 8. The CDR3 here is CASSQAPPTGGTGANVLTF. CDR3 sequence (DNA): TGCGCCAGCAGCCAAGCCCCTCCGACAGGGGGCACTGGGGCCAACGTCCTGACTTTC.

The chain has TRBV28 and TRBJ1-2; the match to TRBD1 covers 8 bases. Germline lookup yields CDR1 MDHEN and CDR2 SYDVKM. Trimming cost V 6 bases and J 5 bases; bases outside gene matches: 8. This CDR3 is built from 14 residues. The CDR3 loop reads CASSPGGARYGYTF. CDR3 bases: TGTGCCAGCAGCCCAGGGGGCGCGCGATATGGCTACACCTTC.